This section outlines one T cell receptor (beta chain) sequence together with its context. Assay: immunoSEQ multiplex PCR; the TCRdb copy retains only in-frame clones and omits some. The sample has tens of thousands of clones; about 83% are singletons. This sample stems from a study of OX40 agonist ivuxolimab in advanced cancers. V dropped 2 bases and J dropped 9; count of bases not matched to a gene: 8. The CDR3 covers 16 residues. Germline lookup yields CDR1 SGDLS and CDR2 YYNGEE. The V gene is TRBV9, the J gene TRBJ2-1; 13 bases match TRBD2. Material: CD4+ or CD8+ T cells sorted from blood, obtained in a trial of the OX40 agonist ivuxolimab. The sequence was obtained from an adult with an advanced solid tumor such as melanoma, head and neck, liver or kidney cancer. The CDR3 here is CASSVGGLAGVAEQFF. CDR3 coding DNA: TGTGCCAGCAGCGTCGGAGGACTAGCGGGAGTGGCTGAGCAGTTCTTC.